This T cell receptor beta chain was sequenced for a study of blood T cell repertoires in COVID-19. Only in-frame clones appear in the TCRdb table, and some are missing; sequencing was by immunoSEQ multiplex PCR. The sample has 150,000 to 190,000 clones; 84% are singletons. The CDR3 contains 12 residues. V lost 5 bases and J lost 3, with 8 bases in between. The TCR comes from a woman in her forties or fifties with acute or convalescent COVID-19. The sequenced sample was peripheral blood. This sequence joins TRBV12-3 or TRBV12-4 and TRBJ2-7; possible D gene TRBD2, 6 bases. The CDR3 bases are TGTGCCAGCAGTCGGGACTTCTACGAGCAGTACTTC. Amino acids: CASSRDFYEQYF.